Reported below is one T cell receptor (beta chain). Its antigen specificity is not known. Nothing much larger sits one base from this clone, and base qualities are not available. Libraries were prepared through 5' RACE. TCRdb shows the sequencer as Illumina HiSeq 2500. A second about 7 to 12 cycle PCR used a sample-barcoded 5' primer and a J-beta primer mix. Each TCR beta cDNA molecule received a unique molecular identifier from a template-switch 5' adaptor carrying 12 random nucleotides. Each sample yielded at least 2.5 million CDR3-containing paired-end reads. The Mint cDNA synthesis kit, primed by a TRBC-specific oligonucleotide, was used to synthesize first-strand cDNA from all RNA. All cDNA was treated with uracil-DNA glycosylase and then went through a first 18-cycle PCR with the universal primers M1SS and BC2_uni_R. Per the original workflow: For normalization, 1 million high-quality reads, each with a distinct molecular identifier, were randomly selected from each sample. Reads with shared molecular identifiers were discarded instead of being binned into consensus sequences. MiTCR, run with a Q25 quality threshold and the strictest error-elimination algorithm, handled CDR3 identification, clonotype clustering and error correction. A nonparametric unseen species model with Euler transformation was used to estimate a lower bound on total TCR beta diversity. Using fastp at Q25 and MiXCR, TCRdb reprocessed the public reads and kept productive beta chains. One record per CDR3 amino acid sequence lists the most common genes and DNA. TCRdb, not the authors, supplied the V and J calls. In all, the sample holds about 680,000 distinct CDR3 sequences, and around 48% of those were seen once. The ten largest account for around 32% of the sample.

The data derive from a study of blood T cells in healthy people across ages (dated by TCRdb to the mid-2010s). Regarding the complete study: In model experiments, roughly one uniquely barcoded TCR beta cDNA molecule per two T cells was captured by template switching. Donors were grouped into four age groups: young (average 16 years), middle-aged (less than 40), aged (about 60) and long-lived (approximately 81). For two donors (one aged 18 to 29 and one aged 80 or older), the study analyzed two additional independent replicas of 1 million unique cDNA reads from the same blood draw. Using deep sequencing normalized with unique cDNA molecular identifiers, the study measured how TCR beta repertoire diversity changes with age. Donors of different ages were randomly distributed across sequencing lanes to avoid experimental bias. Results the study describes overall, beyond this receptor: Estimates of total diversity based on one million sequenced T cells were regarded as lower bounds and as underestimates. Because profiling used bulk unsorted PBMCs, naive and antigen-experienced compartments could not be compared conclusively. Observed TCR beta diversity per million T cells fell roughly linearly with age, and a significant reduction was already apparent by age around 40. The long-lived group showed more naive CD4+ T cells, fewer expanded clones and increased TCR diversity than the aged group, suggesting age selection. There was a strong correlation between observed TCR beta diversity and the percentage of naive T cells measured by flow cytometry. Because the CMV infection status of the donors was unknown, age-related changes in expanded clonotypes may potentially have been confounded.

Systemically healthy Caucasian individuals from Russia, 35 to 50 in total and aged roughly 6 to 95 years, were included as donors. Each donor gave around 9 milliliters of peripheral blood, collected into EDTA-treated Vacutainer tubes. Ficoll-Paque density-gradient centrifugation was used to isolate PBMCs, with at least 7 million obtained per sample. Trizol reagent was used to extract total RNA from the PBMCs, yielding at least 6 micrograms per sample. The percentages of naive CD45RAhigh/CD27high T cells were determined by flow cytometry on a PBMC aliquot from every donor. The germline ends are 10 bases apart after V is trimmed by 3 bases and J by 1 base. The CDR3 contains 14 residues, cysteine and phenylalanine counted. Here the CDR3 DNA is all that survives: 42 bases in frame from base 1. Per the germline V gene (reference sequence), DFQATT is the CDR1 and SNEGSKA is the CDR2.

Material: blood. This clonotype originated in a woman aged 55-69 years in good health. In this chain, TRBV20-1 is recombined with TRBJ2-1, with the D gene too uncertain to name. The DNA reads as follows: TGCAGTGCTAGTGGATCACCTTCCTACAATGAGCAGTTCTTC. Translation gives CSASGSPSYNEQFF.